This passage covers 27 T cell receptor beta chains from one sample sequenced in a study of blood T cell repertoires in COVID-19. The method was immunoSEQ multiplex PCR; TCRdb's version includes in-frame clones alone and lacks a portion of them. The sample has about 53,000 clones; 90% to 95% are singletons. Sequences were obtained from peripheral blood. These receptors all stem from a human donor in a cohort sampled during active COVID-19.

The chain has TRBV7-2 and TRBJ2-2; D not certain. The CDR3 is made up of 13 amino acids. Germline values: CDR1 SGHTA, CDR2 FQGNSA. Trimming removed 1 base from V and 6 bases from J, with 6 bases in between. The CDR3 sequence is CASSLVRSGELFF. In nucleotides, the CDR3 is TGTGCCAGCAGCTTAGTTAGATCCGGGGAGCTGTTTTTT.

The chain joins TRBV28 to TRBJ1-5; 7 bases align to TRBD1. The trim removed 6 bases at V and 0 bases at J, leaving 11 bases unmatched. The CDR3 length is 17 residues. Germline CDR1 and CDR2: MDHEN and SYDVKM. CDR3 protein: CASRVLQGGYSNQPQHF. The CDR3 coding sequence is TGTGCCAGCAGAGTTTTGCAGGGGGGCTATAGCAATCAGCCCCAGCATTTT.

V gene TRBV3-1 (or the pseudogene TRBV3-2) combines with J gene TRBJ1-1; unclear D gene. Germline CDR1 is LGHDT and CDR2 is YNNKEL (reference sequence). With 1 base removed from V and 6 bases from J, the gap between germline ends came to 6 bases. This CDR3 is built from 12 residues. CDR3 amino acids: CASSQGASEAFF. The CDR3 DNA reads as TGTGCCAGCAGCCAAGGGGCCTCTGAAGCTTTCTTT.

This clone has more than one count but fewer than ten. V gene TRBV7-2 combines with J gene TRBJ2-5; 8 bases are a match to TRBD2. The CDR3 runs to 15 residues. V shed 1 base and J 5 bases; nucleotides not matched to a gene: 6. Germline V lookup: CDR1 SGHTA, CDR2 FQGNSA. Written as DNA, the CDR3 is TGTGCCAGCAGCTTAGGCGGGGGGATTCGGGAGACCCAGTACTTC. It specifies CASSLGGGIRETQYF. Full variable domain (remainder filled in from reference TRBV7-2 and TRBJ2-5): GAGVSQSPSNKVTEKGKDVELRCDPISGHTALYWYRQSLGQGLEFLIYFQGNSAPDKSGLPSDRFSAERTGGSVSTLTIQRTQQEDSAVYLCASSLGGGIRETQYFGPGTRLLVL.

The chain joins TRBV28 to TRBJ2-3, with 9 positions matching TRBD1. The CDR3 covers 20 residues. Germline V gene sequence: CDR1 MDHEN, CDR2 SYDVKM. V lost 5 bases and J lost 2; bases outside the gene matches: 20. The CDR3: CASSEQDRGPPGAHTDTQYF. The CDR3 DNA follows: TGTGCCAGCAGTGAGCAGGACAGGGGCCCTCCTGGCGCTCACACAGATACGCAGTATTTT. Based on the CDR3 plus reference TRBV28 and TRBJ2-3, the full variable domain is DVKVTQSSRYLVKRTGEKVFLECVQDMDHENMFWYRQDPGLGLRLIYFSYDVKMKEKGDIPEGYSVSREKKERFSLILESASTNQTSMYLCASSEQDRGPPGAHTDTQYFGPGTRLTVL.

The V gene is TRBV6-2 or TRBV6-3, the J gene TRBJ2-7; 10 bases agree with TRBD2. CDR1 is MNHEY and CDR2 is SVGEGT in the germline V gene. This CDR3 region has 10 residues. In DNA, the CDR3 is TGTGCCAGCAGCAACACTAGCGGGGATGTC. It translates to CASSNTSGDV.

The rearrangement joins TRBV10-3 to TRBJ2-2, with D maybe TRBD1 (6 bases). This CDR3 region has 14 residues. Germline values: CDR1 ENHRY, CDR2 SYGVKD. The V and J ends lost 5 bases and 7 bases respectively, with 14 bases between them. This CDR3 is CAISNRDDGGELFF. Here the CDR3 DNA reads TGTGCCATCAGTAACAGGGACGACGGCGGGGAGCTGTTTTTT.

The chain is built from TRBV9 and TRBJ2-1, with 14 nucleotides matching TRBD2. This CDR3 has 15 residues. The ends lost 3 bases at V and 6 bases at J; junction bases unmatched: 2. Germline V gives CDR1 SGDLS, CDR2 YYNGEE. The DNA of the CDR3 is TGTGCCAGCAGCGCGACTAGCGGGAGGGCCAATGAGCAGTTCTTC. It codes for CASSATSGRANEQFF.

The rearrangement joins TRBV27 to TRBJ2-7, with TRBD1 identical over 7 bases. Germline trimming cut 5 bases from V and 1 base from J; bases unmatched to any gene: 14. CDR1 and CDR2 from the germline V gene are MNHEY and SMNVEV (reference sequence). The CDR3 runs to 17 residues. This CDR3 reads CASSANPDRDQSYEQYF. The CDR3 nucleotides read TGTGCCAGCAGTGCGAACCCCGACAGGGATCAATCCTACGAGCAGTACTTC.

This chain links TRBV6-5 with TRBJ2-1; 7 bases align to TRBD2. Germline trimming cut 5 bases from V and 9 bases from J; bases unmatched to any gene: 13. Germline V gives CDR1 MNHEY, CDR2 SVGAGI. The CDR3 covers 15 residues. The CDR3 loop reads CASSLSAGLGGEQFF. The DNA for the CDR3 is TGTGCCAGCAGTCTATCAGCGGGGTTGGGAGGTGAGCAGTTCTTC.

The rearrangement uses TRBV5-5 and TRBJ2-7; 7 bases map to TRBD2. V lost 3 bases to trimming and J lost 2 bases; unmatched junction nucleotides: 5. Germline V gene lookup returns CDR1 SGHKS and CDR2 YYEKEE (reference sequence). The CDR3 runs to 14 residues. The CDR3 DNA follows: TGTGCCAGCAGCTGGGGGACTAACCCCTACGAGCAGTACTTC. Amino acids: CASSWGTNPYEQYF. Filled out from reference TRBV5-5 and TRBJ2-7, the complete variable domain reads DAGVTQSPTHLIKTRGQQVTLRCSPISGHKSVSWYQQVLGQGPQFIFQYYEKEERGRGNFPDRFSARQFPNYSSELNVNALLLGDSALYLCASSWGTNPYEQYFGPGTRLTVT.

The chain joins TRBV5-5 to TRBJ2-7; D gene unclear. The V and J ends lost 0 bases and 2 bases respectively, with 9 bases between them. CDR3 length: 14 residues. Germline loops: CDR1 SGHKS, CDR2 YYEKEE (reference sequence). The CDR3 DNA sequence: TGTGCCAGCAGCTTGGGGCTGTTGACCTACGAGCAGTACGTC. It encodes CASSLGLLTYEQYV.

J is TRBJ1-5 and V is TRBV5-1; 8 positions agree with TRBD1. CDR1 is SGHRS and CDR2 is YFSETQ in the germline V gene. This CDR3 comprises 20 residues. V was pared by 6 bases and J by 2 bases, with 22 bases of the junction left unmatched. This chain's CDR3 is CASTNGTRRGLPWCNQPQHF. The CDR3 region has the DNA TGCGCCAGCACCAACGGGACACGCAGGGGGCTCCCTTGGTGCAATCAGCCCCAGCATTTT.

The chain links TRBV4-3 to TRBJ2-2; TRBD2 is a possible D gene (5 bases). V lost 1 base and J lost 3, with 15 bases in between. The CDR3 runs to 17 residues. CDR1 is LGHNA, CDR2 YSLEER, per germline. CDR3 region: CASSQGVRDGDTGELFF. The DNA for the CDR3 is TGCGCCAGCAGCCAAGGGGTGCGAGACGGGGACACCGGGGAGCTGTTTTTT.

This chain joins TRBV6-2 or TRBV6-3 and TRBJ2-5; TRBD2 aligns across 13 bases. Per germline, CDR1 MNHEY and CDR2 SVGEGT. J gave up 3 bases and V 6 bases, and 7 bases lay outside the gene matches. CDR3 length equals 16 residues. The CDR3 nucleotides are TGTGCCAGCAGCCCTACCGGGACTAGCGGGAAAGAGACCCAGTACTTC. It translates to CASSPTGTSGKETQYF.

This clone is a singleton in its sample. This chain links TRBV5-1 with TRBJ2-2; D is undetermined. This CDR3 region has 15 residues. Per the germline V gene, CDR1 is SGHRS and CDR2 is YFSETQ. V was cut by 0 bases and J by 5 bases, with 11 bases left in between. The CDR3 here is CASSLGVLRTGELFF. The CDR3, as DNA: TGCGCCAGCAGCTTGGGGGTGTTGAGGACCGGGGAGCTGTTTTTT.

The chain joins TRBV5-1 to TRBJ2-7; 8 bases map to TRBD2. The CDR3 contains 15 residues. Unmatched junction bases numbered 6, after V lost 2 bases and J lost 2 bases. Germline V CDR1 and CDR2: SGHRS, YFSETQ. CDR3 in DNA: TGCGCCAGCAGCTTAAGGAAAGCGGGAGCCTACGAGCAGTACTTC. Translation gives CASSLRKAGAYEQYF.

The chain is built from TRBV6-5 and TRBJ2-7; TRBD2 aligns across 14 bases. The V gene end was trimmed by 7 bases and the J gene end by 3 bases; junction bases not matched to a gene: 2. This CDR3 region has 14 residues. In germline, CDR1 is MNHEY, CDR2 SVGAGI. Written as DNA, the CDR3 is TGTGCCAGCAAGGGACTAGCGGGAGTCTACGAGCAGTACTTC. Translated, it gives CASKGLAGVYEQYF.

This chain uses TRBV7-8 with TRBJ2-5; 12 bases fit TRBD2. The CDR3 runs to 17 residues. Germline V gene sequence: CDR1 SGHVS, CDR2 FQNEAQ. The J segment lost 1 base and the V segment lost 4 bases, leaving 7 bases of the junction unmatched. CDR3 sequence: CASSSSGLAGFQETQYF. The DNA for the CDR3 is TGTGCCAGCAGCTCCTCCGGACTAGCGGGATTCCAAGAGACCCAGTACTTC.

This clone was recorded once. This chain's CDR3 is CASSELRVRFF. The CDR3 DNA reads TGTGCCAGCAGTGAGTTGCGGGTAAGGTTCTTC. The chain has TRBV25-1 and TRBJ2-1; D is possibly TRBD2 (5 bases). The CDR3 contains 11 residues. V dropped 3 bases and J dropped 15 bases, with 12 bases sitting between them. Germline values: CDR1 MGHDK, CDR2 SYGVNS.

This chain links TRBV5-5 with TRBJ1-2; 9 nucleotides line up with TRBD1. There are 15 residues in the CDR3. Unmatched junction bases numbered 4, after V lost 1 base and J lost 3 bases. Germline V gene sequence: CDR1 SGHKS, CDR2 YYEKEE (reference sequence). Written as DNA, the CDR3 is TGTGCCAGCAGCTTGATGACAGGGGGATACTATGGCTACACCTTC. It translates to CASSLMTGGYYGYTF.

V gene TRBV30 combines with J gene TRBJ1-6; TRBD1 matches 9 bases. The germline gives CDR1 GTSNPN, CDR2 SVGIG (reference sequence). The ends lost 5 bases at V and 6 bases at J; junction bases unmatched: 2. The CDR3 extends over 13 amino acids. The CDR3 DNA follows: TGTGCCTGGCGGGGACAGGGTAATTCACCCCTCCACTTT. Protein sequence: CAWRGQGNSPLHF.

V and J are TRBV19 and TRBJ2-1; 12 nucleotides match TRBD2. The V segment lost 5 bases and the J segment 5 bases; nucleotides outside the gene matches: 4. The CDR3 consists of 15 residues. Germline-derived CDR1 and CDR2 are LNHDA and SQIVND (reference sequence). CDR3 coding DNA: TGTGCCAGTAGTCGACTAGCGGGGGAACACAATGAGCAGTTCTTC. Translating gives CASSRLAGEHNEQFF.

This chain joins TRBV7-9 and TRBJ2-6; TRBD2 might be the D (5 bases). Germline V gene sequence: CDR1 SEHNR, CDR2 FQNEAQ (reference sequence). Trimming stripped 5 bases from V and 2 bases from J, with 10 bases between. The CDR3 contains 15 residues. The chain's CDR3 is CASSPRRTGANVLTF. In nucleotides, the CDR3 is TGTGCCAGCAGCCCAAGGAGGACTGGGGCCAACGTCCTGACTTTC.

The rearrangement uses TRBV11-2 and TRBJ2-5; 10 bases match TRBD2. Losses at the gene ends were 1 base for V and 3 bases for J; bases not matched to a gene: 5. The CDR3 has 16 amino acids. Germline CDR1 is SGHAT and CDR2 is FQNNGV. The CDR3 coding sequence is TGTGCCAGCAGCTTAGGCCCCCTAGCGGGGGAAGAGACCCAGTACTTC. This translates into CASSLGPLAGEETQYF.

The chain couples TRBV6-1 to TRBJ1-2; TRBD1 matches 8 bases. This CDR3 contains 18 residues. Trimming cost V 2 bases and J 4 bases; bases outside gene matches: 15. Germline CDR1 reads MNHNS; CDR2 reads SASEGT. The CDR3, as DNA: TGTGCCAGCAGTGAAACCCCCCCTTCCGGACAGGGTGGCTATGGCTACACCTTC. It encodes CASSETPPSGQGGYGYTF.

J is TRBJ1-2 and V is TRBV10-3; D is unclear. CDR3 size: 15 residues. V dropped 5 bases and J dropped 2 bases, with 15 bases sitting between them. Looked up from germline, CDR1 is ENHRY and CDR2 is SYGVKD. CDR3 DNA sequence: TGTGCCATCAGTTCTGACAAGTTCGCAAACTATGGCTACACCTTC. It is translated as CAISSDKFANYGYTF.